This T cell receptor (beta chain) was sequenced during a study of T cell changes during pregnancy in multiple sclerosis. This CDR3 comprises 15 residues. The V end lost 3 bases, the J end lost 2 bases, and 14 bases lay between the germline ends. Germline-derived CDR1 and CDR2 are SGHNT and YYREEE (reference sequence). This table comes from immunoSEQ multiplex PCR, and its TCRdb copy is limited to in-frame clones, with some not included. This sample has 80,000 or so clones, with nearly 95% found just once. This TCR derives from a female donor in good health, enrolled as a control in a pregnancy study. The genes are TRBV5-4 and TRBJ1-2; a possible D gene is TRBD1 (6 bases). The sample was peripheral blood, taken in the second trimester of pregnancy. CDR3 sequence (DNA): TGTGCCAGCAGCTGGGTAGGGGGAGCCAACTATGGCTACACCTTC. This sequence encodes CASSWVGGANYGYTF.